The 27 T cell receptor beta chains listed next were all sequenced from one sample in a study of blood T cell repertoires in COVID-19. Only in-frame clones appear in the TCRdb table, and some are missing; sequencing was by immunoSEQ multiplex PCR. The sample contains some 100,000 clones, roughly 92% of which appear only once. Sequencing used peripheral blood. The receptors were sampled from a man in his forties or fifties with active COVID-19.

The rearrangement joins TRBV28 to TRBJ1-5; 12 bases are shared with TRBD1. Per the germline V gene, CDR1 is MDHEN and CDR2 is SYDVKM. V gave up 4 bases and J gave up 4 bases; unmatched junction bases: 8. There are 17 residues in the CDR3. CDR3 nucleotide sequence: TGTGCCAGCAGTTACGGGACAGGGGGCTTCGGTAATCAGCCCCAGCATTTT. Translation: CASSYGTGGFGNQPQHF.

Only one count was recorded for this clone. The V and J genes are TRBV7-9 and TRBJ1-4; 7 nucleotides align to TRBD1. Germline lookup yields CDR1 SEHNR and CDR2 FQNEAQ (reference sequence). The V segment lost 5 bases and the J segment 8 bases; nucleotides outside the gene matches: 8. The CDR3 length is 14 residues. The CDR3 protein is CASSLRQGAEKLFF. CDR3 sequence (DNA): TGTGCCAGCAGCCTGAGACAGGGAGCGGAAAAACTGTTTTTT. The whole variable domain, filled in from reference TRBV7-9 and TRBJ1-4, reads DTGVSQNPRHKITKRGQNVTFRCDPISEHNRLYWYRQTLGQGPEFLTYFQNEAQLEKSRLLSDRFSAERPKGSFSTLEIQRTEQGDSAMYLCASSLRQGAEKLFFGSGTQLSVL.

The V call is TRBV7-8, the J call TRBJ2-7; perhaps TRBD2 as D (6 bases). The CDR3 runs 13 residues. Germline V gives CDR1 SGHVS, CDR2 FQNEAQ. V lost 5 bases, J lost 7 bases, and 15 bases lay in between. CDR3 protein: CASSRGPREEQYF. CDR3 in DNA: TGTGCCAGCAGCAGGGGACCCCGGGAGGAGCAGTACTTC.

This chain's CDR3 is CASSYREQGRPYEQYF. The CDR3 DNA is TGTGCCAGCAGTTACAGGGAACAGGGGAGACCATACGAGCAGTACTTC. The V gene is TRBV6-5, the J gene TRBJ2-7, with TRBD1 identical over 7 bases. Germline-derived CDR1 and CDR2 are MNHEY and SVGAGI. V gave up 2 bases and J gave up 4 bases; unmatched junction bases: 11. This CDR3 has 16 amino acids.

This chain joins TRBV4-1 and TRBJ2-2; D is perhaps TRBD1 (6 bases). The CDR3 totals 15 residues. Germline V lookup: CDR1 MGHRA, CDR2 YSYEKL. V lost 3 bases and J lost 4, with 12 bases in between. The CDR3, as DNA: TGCGCCAGCAGCCACCTACAGGGTGGCACCGGGGAGCTGTTTTTT. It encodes CASSHLQGGTGELFF.

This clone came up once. The CDR3: CATLSGRGDTGELFF. CDR3 coding DNA: TGCGCCACCCTGAGCGGGAGGGGGGATACCGGGGAGCTGTTTTTT. V gene TRBV10-2 combines with J gene TRBJ2-2; TRBD2 aligns across 10 bases. Germline V lookup: CDR1 WSHSY, CDR2 SAAADI. Trimming took 10 bases from V and 5 from J; bases not matched to a gene: 10. The CDR3 runs 15 residues.

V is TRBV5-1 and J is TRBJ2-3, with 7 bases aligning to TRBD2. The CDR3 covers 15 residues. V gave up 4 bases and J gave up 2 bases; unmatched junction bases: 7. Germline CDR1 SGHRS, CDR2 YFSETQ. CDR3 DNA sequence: TGCGCCAGCAGCCACCTCGCGGGAGACACAGATACGCAGTATTTT. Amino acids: CASSHLAGDTDTQYF.

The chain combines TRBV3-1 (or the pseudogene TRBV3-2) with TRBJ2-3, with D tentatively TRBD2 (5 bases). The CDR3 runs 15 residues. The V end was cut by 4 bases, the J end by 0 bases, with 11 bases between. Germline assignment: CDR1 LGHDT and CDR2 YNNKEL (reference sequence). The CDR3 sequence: CASSLDSGSTDTQYF. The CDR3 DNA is TGTGCCAGCAGCCTCGACTCGGGGAGCACAGATACGCAGTATTTT.

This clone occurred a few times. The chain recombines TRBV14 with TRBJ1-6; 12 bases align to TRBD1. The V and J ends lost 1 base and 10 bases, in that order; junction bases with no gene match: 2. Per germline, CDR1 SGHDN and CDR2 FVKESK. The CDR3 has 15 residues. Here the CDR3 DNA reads TGTGCCAGCAGCCAAGGGGACAGGGGGCACTCACCCCTCCACTTT. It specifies CASSQGDRGHSPLHF.

The CDR3 coding sequence is TGTGCCAGCAGCCAAGGGGACAGAGAAGCTTTCTTT. Translating gives CASSQGDREAFF. The rearrangement joins TRBV3-1 (or the pseudogene TRBV3-2) to TRBJ1-1, with 7 positions matching TRBD1. V shed 1 base and J 8 bases; nucleotides not matched to a gene: 1. The CDR3 totals 12 residues. Germline lookup yields CDR1 LGHDT and CDR2 YNNKEL (reference sequence).

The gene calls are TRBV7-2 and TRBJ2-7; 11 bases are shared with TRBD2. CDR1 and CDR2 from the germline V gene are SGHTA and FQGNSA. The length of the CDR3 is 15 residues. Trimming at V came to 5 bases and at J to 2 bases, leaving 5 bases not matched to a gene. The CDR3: CASSVTSGATYEQYF. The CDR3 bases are TGTGCCAGCAGCGTGACTAGCGGGGCTACCTACGAGCAGTACTTC.

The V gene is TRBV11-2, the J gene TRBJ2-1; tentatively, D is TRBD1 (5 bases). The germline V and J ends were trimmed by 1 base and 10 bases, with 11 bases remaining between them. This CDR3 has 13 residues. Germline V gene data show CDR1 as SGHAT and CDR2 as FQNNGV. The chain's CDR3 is CASSLVGHLEQFF. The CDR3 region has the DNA TGTGCCAGCAGCTTAGTTGGACATCTCGAGCAGTTCTTC.

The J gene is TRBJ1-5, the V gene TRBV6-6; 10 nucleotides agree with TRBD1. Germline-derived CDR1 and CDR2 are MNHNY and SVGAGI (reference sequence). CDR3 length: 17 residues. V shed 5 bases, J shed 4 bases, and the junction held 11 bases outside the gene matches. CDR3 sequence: CASSGSGGTGVNQPQHF. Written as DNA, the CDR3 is TGTGCCAGCAGTGGATCAGGGGGGACAGGGGTAAATCAGCCCCAGCATTTT.

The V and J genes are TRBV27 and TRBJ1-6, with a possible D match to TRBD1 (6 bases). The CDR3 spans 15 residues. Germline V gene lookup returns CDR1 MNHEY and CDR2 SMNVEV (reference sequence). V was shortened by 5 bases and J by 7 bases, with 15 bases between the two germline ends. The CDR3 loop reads CASSVTGRRNSPLHF. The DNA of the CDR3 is TGTGCCAGCAGTGTGACAGGTCGGAGAAATTCACCCCTCCACTTT.

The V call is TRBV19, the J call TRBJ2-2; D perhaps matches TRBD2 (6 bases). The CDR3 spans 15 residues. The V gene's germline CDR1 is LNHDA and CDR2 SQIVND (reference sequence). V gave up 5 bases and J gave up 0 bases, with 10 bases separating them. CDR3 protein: CASSAGTANTGELFF. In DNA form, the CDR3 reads TGTGCCAGTAGTGCCGGGACTGCGAACACCGGGGAGCTGTTTTTT.

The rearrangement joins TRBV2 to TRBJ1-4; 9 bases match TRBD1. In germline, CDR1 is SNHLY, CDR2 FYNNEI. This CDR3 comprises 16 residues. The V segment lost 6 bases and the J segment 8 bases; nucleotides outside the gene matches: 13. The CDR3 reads CASRQTWTGVREKLFF. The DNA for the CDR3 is TGTGCCAGCAGACAGACATGGACAGGGGTTCGGGAAAAACTGTTTTTT. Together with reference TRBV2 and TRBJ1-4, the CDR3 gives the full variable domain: EPEVTQTPSHQVTQMGQEVILRCVPISNHLYFYWYRQILGQKVEFLVSFYNNEISEKSEIFDDQFSVERPDGSNFTLKIRSTKLEDSAMYFCASRQTWTGVREKLFFGSGTQLSVL.

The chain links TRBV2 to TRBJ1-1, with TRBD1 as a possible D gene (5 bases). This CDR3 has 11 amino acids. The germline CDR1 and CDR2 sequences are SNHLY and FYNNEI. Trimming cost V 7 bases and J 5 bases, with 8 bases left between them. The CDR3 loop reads CASTGGTEAFF. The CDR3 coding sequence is TGTGCCAGCACCGGGGGGACTGAAGCTTTCTTT.

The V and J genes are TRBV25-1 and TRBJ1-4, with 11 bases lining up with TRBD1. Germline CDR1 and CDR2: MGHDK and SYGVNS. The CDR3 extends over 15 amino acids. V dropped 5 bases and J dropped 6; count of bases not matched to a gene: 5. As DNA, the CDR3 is TGTGCCAGCAGTTTAGCGGGACAGGGGGATGAAAAACTGTTTTTT. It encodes CASSLAGQGDEKLFF.

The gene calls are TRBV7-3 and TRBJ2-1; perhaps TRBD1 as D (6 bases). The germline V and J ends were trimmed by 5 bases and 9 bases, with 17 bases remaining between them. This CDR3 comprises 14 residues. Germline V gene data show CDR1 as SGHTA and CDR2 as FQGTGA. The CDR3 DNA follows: TGTGCCAGCAGCCCGAGCGCCAGGGGCCCTGAGCAGTTCTTC. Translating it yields CASSPSARGPEQFF.

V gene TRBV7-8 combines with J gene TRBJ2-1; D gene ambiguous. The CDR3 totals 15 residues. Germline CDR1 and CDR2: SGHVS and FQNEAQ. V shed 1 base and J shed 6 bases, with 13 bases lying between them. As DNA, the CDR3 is TGTGCCAGCAGCTTAGGGGCCGAATTCCGCAATGAGCAGTTCTTC. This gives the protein CASSLGAEFRNEQFF.

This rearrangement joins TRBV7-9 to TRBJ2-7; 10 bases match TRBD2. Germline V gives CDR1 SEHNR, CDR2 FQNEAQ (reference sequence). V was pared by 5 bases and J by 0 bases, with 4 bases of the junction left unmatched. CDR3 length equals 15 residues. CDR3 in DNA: TGTGCCAGCAGCAAAACTAGCGGGGACTCCTACGAGCAGTACTTC. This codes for CASSKTSGDSYEQYF.

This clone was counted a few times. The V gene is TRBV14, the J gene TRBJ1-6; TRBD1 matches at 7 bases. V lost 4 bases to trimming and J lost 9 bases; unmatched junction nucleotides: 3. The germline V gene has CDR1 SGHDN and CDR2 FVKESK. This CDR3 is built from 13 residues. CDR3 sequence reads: CASSRDSFSPLHF. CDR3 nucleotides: TGTGCCAGCAGCCGGGACAGTTTTTCACCCCTCCACTTT.

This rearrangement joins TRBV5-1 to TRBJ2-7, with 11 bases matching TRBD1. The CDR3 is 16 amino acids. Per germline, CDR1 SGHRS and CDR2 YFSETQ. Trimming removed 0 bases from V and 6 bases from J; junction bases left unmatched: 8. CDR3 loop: CASSLGSRTGGPEQYF. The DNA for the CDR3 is TGCGCCAGCAGCTTGGGATCTCGGACAGGGGGCCCCGAGCAGTACTTC.

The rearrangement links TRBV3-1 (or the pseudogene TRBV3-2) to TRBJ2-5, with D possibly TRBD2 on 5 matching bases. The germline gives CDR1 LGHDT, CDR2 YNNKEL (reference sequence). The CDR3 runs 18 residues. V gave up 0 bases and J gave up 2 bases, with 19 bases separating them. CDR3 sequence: CASSQDRLRGPRQETQYF. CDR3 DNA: TGTGCCAGCAGCCAAGATCGATTGCGAGGGCCGCGGCAAGAGACCCAGTACTTC.

CDR3 sequence (DNA): TGCGCCAGCAGCCCGGCAGGGGGCAATCAGCCCCAGCATTTT. Translating gives CASSPAGGNQPQHF. The chain joins TRBV5-1 to TRBJ1-5, with D perhaps TRBD1 (6 bases). Trimming removed 4 bases at V and 2 bases at J, with 10 bases between. Germline CDR1 SGHRS, CDR2 YFSETQ. The CDR3 totals 14 residues.

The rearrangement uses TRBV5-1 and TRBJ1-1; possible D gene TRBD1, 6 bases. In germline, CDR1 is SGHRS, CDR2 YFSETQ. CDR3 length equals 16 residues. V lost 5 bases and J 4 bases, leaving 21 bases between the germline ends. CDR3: CASSGSFWGGRTEAFF. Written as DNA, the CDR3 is TGCGCCAGCAGTGGGAGCTTTTGGGGGGGCCGCACTGAAGCTTTCTTT.

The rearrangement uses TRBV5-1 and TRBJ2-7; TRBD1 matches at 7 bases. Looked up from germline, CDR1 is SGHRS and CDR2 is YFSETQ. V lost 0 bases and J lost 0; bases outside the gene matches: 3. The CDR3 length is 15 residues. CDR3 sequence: CASSLEGTVSYEQYF. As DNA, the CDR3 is TGCGCCAGCAGCTTGGAAGGGACAGTCTCCTACGAGCAGTACTTC.